The T cell receptor (beta chain) described here comes from a study of CD8+CD57+ T cells in acquired aplastic anemia. Study-wide results and limits: Patients and controls were found to share about 31 CD8+ CDR3 sequences.

Flow cytometry had shown expanded CD8+CD57+ cells in the patients chosen for sequencing. The patients all had a severe acquired aplastic anemia diagnosis. Genomic DNA acted as the template from which TCR beta VDJ combination and CDR3 sequence profiling were carried out. TCRdb re-called the reads with MiXCR, one entry per CDR3 protein. Of around 200,000 distinct CDR3 sequences in the sample, less than 60% are singletons; the top ten hold 15% to 20%. On this clonotype: Its antigen remains unidentified.

There are 16 residues in the CDR3. Germline CDR1 reads SEHNR; CDR2 reads FQNEAQ (reference sequence). The V gene lost 5 bases and the J gene lost 4 bases, with 18 bases spanning the gap. The sequencing sample was made of sorted CD4+, CD8+, or CD8+CD57+ T cells (not recorded which) from PBMCs. This receptor was identified in a human donor with aplastic anemia. The rearrangement joins TRBV7-9 to TRBJ2-1, with D perhaps TRBD1 or TRBD2 (6 bases each). The CDR3 coding sequence is TGTGCCAGCAGCCCGGGTGGAGGGGGTGGTTACAATGAGCAGTTCTTC. It yields the protein CASSPGGGGGYNEQFF.